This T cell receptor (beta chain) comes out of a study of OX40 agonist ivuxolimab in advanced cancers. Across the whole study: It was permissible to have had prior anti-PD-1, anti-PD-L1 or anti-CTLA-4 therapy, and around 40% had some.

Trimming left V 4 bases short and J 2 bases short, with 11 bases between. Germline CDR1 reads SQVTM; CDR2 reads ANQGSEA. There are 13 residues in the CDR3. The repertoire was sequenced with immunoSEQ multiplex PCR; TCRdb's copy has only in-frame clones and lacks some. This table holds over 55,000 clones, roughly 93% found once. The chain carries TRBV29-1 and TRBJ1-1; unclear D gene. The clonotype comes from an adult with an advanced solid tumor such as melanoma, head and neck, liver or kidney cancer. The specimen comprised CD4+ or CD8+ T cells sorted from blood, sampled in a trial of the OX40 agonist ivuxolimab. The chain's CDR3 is CSVVGIFNTEAFF. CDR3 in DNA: TGCAGCGTTGTAGGGATCTTTAACACTGAAGCTTTCTTT.